In terms of frequency, the clone carrying this T cell receptor (beta chain) is medium-sized (0.01 to 0.1%). Its matching antigen is unknown. All TRB cDNA libraries came from 5' RACE performed with UMI labels. TCRdb derives one entry per CDR3 protein from the 5' RACE reads, leaving out DNA. The table lists some 8,000 distinct CDR3 sequences. The data were taken from a study of CXCR3-negative and CXCR3-positive naive CD8 T cells. The CDR3 has 17 amino acids. Germline loops: CDR1 MGHRA, CDR2 YSYEKL. General study results and limits: CXCR3-positive naive cells had more hydrophobic TRB CDR3s than CXCR3-negative naive cells.

This chain links TRBV4-1 with TRBJ2-1; there is no DNA to check the TCRdb D call of TRBD1. The sequenced sample consisted of naive CXCR3- CD8+ T cells from blood. Subset of the sample: CD45RO-CCR7+CD27+CD95- naive CD8+ T cells lacking CXCR3 (TNR3-). This clonotype was obtained from a human donor in good health. Some clones in this sample may be carry-over from other donors' samples. CDR3 residues: CASSQEGVASSYNEQFF.